This T cell receptor beta chain came from a study of metastatic and nonmetastatic thyroid tumors. Study details: Thyroid patients, malignant and benign, had repertoires compared across blood and tumor or nodule tissue. Study-wide results and limits: Significantly greater TCR beta diversity was reportedly found in malignant thyroid tumors than in benign nodules (in blood and tumor).

All patients were treatment-naive before thyroid surgery. V shed 1 base and J shed 2 bases, with 7 bases lying between them. The germline gives CDR1 MGHRA, CDR2 YSYEKL. The CDR3 sequence is 14 residues long. On this clone: The antigen is unknown.

Authors' data handling: Clinicopathological groups differed in CDR3, with these differences serving to build a distant-metastasis classifier for papillary thyroid cancer. With MiXCR, TCRdb reprocessed the PCR reads. Clone size and V and J calls follow TCRdb, not the original study. The sample includes more than 40,000 clones, 20% to 30% of them seen just once. This sequence originates from a female donor with papillary thyroid cancer or a benign thyroid nodule (not recorded which). Some clones in this sample may be carry-over from other donors' samples. The material sequenced was tumor tissue. V and J are TRBV4-1 and TRBJ2-3; D is unresolved. The CDR3 reads CASSQGLITDTQYF. CDR3 nucleotide sequence: TGCGCCAGCAGCCAAGGACTGATCACAGATACGCAGTATTTT.